These 3 T cell receptor beta chains were all obtained from the same sample, sequenced in a study of cytomegalovirus exposure and HLA in healthy donors. This PCR relied on a set of 60 Vbeta primers and 13 Jbeta primers. Generated by immunoSEQ multiplex PCR, the TCRdb table keeps only in-frame clones and is missing some. The sample comprises 110,000 to 150,000 clones, about 78% of which are singletons, and approximately 4% rests with the top ten. Sequenced: PBMCs. These receptor sequences come from a man between 18 and 35 years old in good health and CMV-seronegative.

V gene TRBV19 combines with J gene TRBJ1-1; D remains ambiguous. From germline, CDR1 is LNHDA and CDR2 SQIVND (reference sequence). V was clipped by 2 bases and J by 3 bases, with 16 bases between them. The CDR3 sequence is 16 residues long. The CDR3 sequence: CASSIIEGDGYTEAFF. CDR3 nucleotide sequence: TGTGCCAGTAGTATAATCGAGGGTGATGGGTACACTGAAGCTTTCTTT.

As concerns this clone: The same CDR3 arises from other DNA sequences in this sample as well. The chain has TRBV5-1 and TRBJ1-5; D is possibly TRBD1 (5 bases). Germline V gives CDR1 SGHRS, CDR2 YFSETQ. Trimming pared 0 bases from V and 2 bases from J, leaving 6 bases between. The CDR3 runs 14 residues. The CDR3 nucleotides read TGCGCCAGCAGCTTGGGGGGCGGCAATCAGCCCCAGCATTTT. Its translation is CASSLGGGNQPQHF. The full variable domain, its missing parts supplied by reference TRBV5-1 and TRBJ1-5, is KAGVTQTPRYLIKTRGQQVTLSCSPISGHRSVSWYQQTPGQGLQFLFEYFSETQRNKGNFPGRFSGRQFSNSRSEMNVSTLELGDSALYLCASSLGGGNQPQHFGDGTRLSIL.

This clone has just a few counts. The chain couples TRBV7-8 to TRBJ1-1, with 7 bases aligning to TRBD1. The CDR3 is 15 amino acids. J was trimmed by 2 bases and V by 5 bases; bases with no gene match: 8. CDR1 and CDR2 (germline): SGHVS, FQNEAQ. The CDR3 loop is CASSRRQGVNTEAFF. CDR3 sequence (DNA): TGTGCCAGCAGCCGACGACAGGGTGTCAACACTGAAGCTTTCTTT.